This entry lists 28 T cell receptor beta chains sequenced from one sample in a study of control samples from healthy donors and cancer patients (dated by TCRdb to 2019 to 2021). Library preparation was by the immunoSEQ multiplex PCR assay. The table was pulled from immuneACCESS by TCRdb, which kept in-frame rearrangements only. Such tables lose some clones; where checked, under half of the loss comes from unresolved V genes, and the rest has no known cause. Within this sample are some 120,000 clones, with around 87% of them counted one time only. Less than 1.5% of the sample belongs to the ten largest clones. Sequenced: PBMCs. These receptors originate from a woman in her 50s with colorectal cancer.

The chain is built from TRBV2 and TRBJ2-3, with 9 bases identical to TRBD1. The CDR3 is 15 amino acids. V shed 4 bases and J 0 bases; nucleotides not matched to a gene: 2. Germline CDR1 reads SNHLY; CDR2 reads FYNNEI. The CDR3 loop reads CASSGGQGSTDTQYF. CDR3 coding DNA: TGTGCCAGCAGTGGGGGACAGGGTAGCACAGATACGCAGTATTTT. Drawing the rest from reference TRBV2 and TRBJ2-3, the complete variable domain is EPEVTQTPSHQVTQMGQEVILRCVPISNHLYFYWYRQILGQKVEFLVSFYNNEISEKSEIFDDQFSVERPDGSNFTLKIRSTKLEDSAMYFCASSGGQGSTDTQYFGPGTRLTVL.

CDR3: CASSPGLDEKLFF. The CDR3 DNA follows: TGTGCCAGCAGCCCCGGACTGGATGAAAAACTGTTTTTT. This rearrangement joins TRBV11-2 to TRBJ1-4; D not resolved. The V gene's germline CDR1 is SGHAT and CDR2 FQNNGV. This CDR3 has 13 residues. V shed 5 bases and J shed 6 bases, with 10 bases lying between them.

CDR3 protein: CASSLGRRTGELFF. In DNA, the CDR3 is TGCGCCAGCAGCTTAGGTCGAAGGACCGGGGAGCTGTTTTTT. The chain carries TRBV5-1 and TRBJ2-2; D is undetermined. CDR1 and CDR2 (germline): SGHRS, YFSETQ. The CDR3 has 14 residues. Trimming shortened V by 2 bases and J by 5 bases, and 10 bases separated the two germline ends.

V usage is TRBV10-1 and J usage is TRBJ2-3; D is perhaps TRBD1 (6 bases). The CDR3 length is 16 residues. Germline V gene data show CDR1 as WNHNN and CDR2 as SYGVQD (reference sequence). V lost 6 bases, J lost 4 bases, and 20 bases lay in between. The chain's CDR3 is CASSTVGGTGPDTQYF. DNA for the CDR3: TGCGCCAGCAGCACGGTAGGGGGAACGGGGCCAGATACGCAGTATTTT.

This chain links TRBV7-2 with TRBJ2-3; D not certain. The CDR3 sequence is 15 residues long. The germline gives CDR1 SGHTA, CDR2 FQGNSA. With 2 bases removed from V and 6 bases from J, the gap between germline ends came to 15 bases. The CDR3 sequence: CASSLTTAVGDTQYF. Written as DNA, the CDR3 is TGTGCCAGCAGCTTAACAACGGCCGTTGGGGATACGCAGTATTTT.

The DNA for the CDR3 is TGCAGCGTTGTCGGCCCAGGGTCCTACAATGAGCAGTTCTTC. Residues: CSVVGPGSYNEQFF. V is TRBV29-1 and J is TRBJ2-1, with D perhaps matching TRBD1 (5 bases). Germline-derived CDR1 and CDR2 are SQVTM and ANQGSEA. This CDR3 spans 14 amino acids. The V end was cut by 4 bases, the J end by 1 base, with 11 bases between.

This clone was found once. The CDR3 spells CASSSSTSGGTDTQYF. CDR3 nucleotide sequence: TGTGCCAGCAGCTCCTCCACTAGCGGGGGCACAGATACGCAGTATTTT. The gene calls are TRBV7-3 and TRBJ2-3; 10 bases line up with TRBD2. V was pared by 4 bases and J by 1 base, with 5 bases of the junction left unmatched. CDR3 length equals 16 residues. CDR1 is SGHTA and CDR2 is FQGTGA in the germline V gene.

The chain is built from TRBV6-5 and TRBJ1-4; 8 bases align to TRBD1. V lost 6 bases and J lost 5; bases outside the gene matches: 8. Germline CDR1 and CDR2: MNHEY and SVGAGI. The CDR3 loop spans 15 amino acids. The CDR3 here is CASSKGQGRNEKLFF. CDR3 nucleotide sequence: TGTGCCAGCAGCAAAGGACAGGGACGGAATGAAAAACTGTTTTTT.

The chain combines TRBV19 with TRBJ1-1, with a tentative D call TRBD1 (5 bases). Looked up from germline, CDR1 is LNHDA and CDR2 is SQIVND (reference sequence). The CDR3 has 12 residues. The V end was cut by 5 bases, the J end by 10 bases, with 14 bases between. The CDR3 coding sequence is TGTGCCAGTAGTTGGGGACGGGGAGGAGCTTTCTTT. Translated: CASSWGRGGAFF. The full variable domain, in which reference TRBV19 and TRBJ1-1 provide the parts outside the CDR3, is DGGITQSPKYLFRKEGQNVTLSCEQNLNHDAMYWYRQDPGQGLRLIYYSQIVNDFQKGDIAEGYSVSREKKESFPLTVTSAQKNPTAFYLCASSWGRGGAFFGQGTRLTVV.

This chain connects TRBV27 to TRBJ2-1, with 7 nucleotides matching TRBD2. Looked up from germline, CDR1 is MNHEY and CDR2 is SMNVEV (reference sequence). The CDR3 runs to 16 residues. The V and J ends lost 0 bases and 7 bases, in that order; junction bases with no gene match: 9. The chain's CDR3 is CASSLSPAGVHNEQFF. DNA of the CDR3: TGTGCCAGCAGTTTATCCCCGGCGGGAGTACATAATGAGCAGTTCTTC.

This chain joins TRBV6-5 and TRBJ2-5; tentative D call: TRBD2 (6 bases). The CDR3 covers 15 residues. Germline lookup yields CDR1 MNHEY and CDR2 SVGAGI. V shed 7 bases and J shed 1 base, with 16 bases lying between them. CDR3 nucleotides: TGTGCCAGCATTCTATCTGGAGGGAGCCAAGAGACCCAGTACTTC. Translated, it gives CASILSGGSQETQYF.

This sequence joins TRBV6-5 and TRBJ1-2, with a tentative D call TRBD1 (5 bases). Germline V gene lookup returns CDR1 MNHEY and CDR2 SVGAGI. Trimming took 10 bases from V and 3 from J, leaving 15 bases between them. The CDR3 length is 13 residues. The CDR3 here is CATRGETYYGYTF. CDR3 DNA: TGTGCCACTCGAGGGGAGACGTACTATGGCTACACCTTC.

This clone was detected once. CDR3 nucleotide sequence: TGTGCCAGCAGTTCAACGACAGATAATTACGAGCAGTACTTC. This gives the protein CASSSTTDNYEQYF. J is TRBJ2-7 and V is TRBV28; tentatively, D is TRBD1 (5 bases). V was clipped by 4 bases and J by 4 bases, with 14 bases between them. The germline gives CDR1 MDHEN, CDR2 SYDVKM. The CDR3 totals 14 residues.

In this sample, this clone turned up a few times. CDR3 sequence: CSGRDLSTDTQYF. For the CDR3, the DNA is TGCAGCGGCCGGGACCTCAGCACAGATACGCAGTATTTT. The rearrangement joins TRBV29-1 to TRBJ2-3; D may match TRBD1 or TRBD2 (5 bases each). The length of the CDR3 is 13 residues. V was cut by 7 bases and J by 0 bases, with 11 bases left in between. Germline V gene data show CDR1 as SQVTM and CDR2 as ANQGSEA.

The chain combines TRBV24-1 with TRBJ2-2, with 11 bases matching TRBD1. Trimming at V came to 9 bases and at J to 4 bases, leaving 3 bases not matched to a gene. The length of the CDR3 is 14 residues. Germline CDR1 and CDR2: KGHDR and SFDVKD. The CDR3 nucleotides read TGTGCCACCTCCGGGACAGGGGGCACCGGGGAGCTGTTTTTT. It is translated as CATSGTGGTGELFF.

The J gene is TRBJ1-1, the V gene TRBV19, with TRBD1 as a possible D gene (6 bases). V lost 4 bases and J 3 bases, leaving 15 bases between the germline ends. Germline-derived CDR1 and CDR2 are LNHDA and SQIVND (reference sequence). The CDR3 totals 15 residues. The CDR3 spells CASSRAGGGDTEAFF. The CDR3 DNA reads TGTGCCAGTAGTAGGGCTGGGGGCGGGGACACTGAAGCTTTCTTT.

This sequence joins TRBV15 and TRBJ2-7, with 7 bases lining up with TRBD1. The ends lost 1 base at V and 4 bases at J; junction bases unmatched: 1. The CDR3 is made up of 13 amino acids. Germline V CDR1 and CDR2: LNHNV, YYDKDF (reference sequence). The CDR3 DNA is TGTGCCACCAGCAGAGGGGACAGTTACGAGCAGTACTTC. Protein: CATSRGDSYEQYF.

The chain employs TRBV6-5 and TRBJ1-1, with D uncertain. V lost 6 bases to trimming and J lost 3 bases, with 8 bases between them. Germline V gives CDR1 MNHEY, CDR2 SVGAGI. This CDR3 is built from 12 residues. In DNA, the CDR3 is TGTGCCAGCAGCCGGGCGGACACTGAAGCTTTCTTT. Translation: CASSRADTEAFF.

This chain connects TRBV11-3 to TRBJ2-3; 14 positions match TRBD2. V was clipped by 0 bases and J by 4 bases; unmatched bases: 6. The CDR3 has 18 amino acids. Germline loops: CDR1 SGHNT, CDR2 YENEEA. As DNA, the CDR3 is TGTGCCAGCAGCTTAGATGGGACTAGCGGGAGTGCTGCAGATACGCAGTATTTT. This codes for CASSLDGTSGSAADTQYF.

The J gene is TRBJ1-2, the V gene TRBV7-9; D is ambiguous. Per germline, CDR1 SEHNR and CDR2 FQNEAQ (reference sequence). The CDR3 is made up of 14 amino acids. V shed 8 bases and J shed 4 bases, with 17 bases lying between them. The CDR3 nucleotides are TGTGCCAGCCCCAACCGCCGGTCCGGCTATGGCTACACCTTC. It yields the protein CASPNRRSGYGYTF.

The V call is TRBV9, the J call TRBJ2-5; 10 nucleotides match TRBD2. Germline CDR1 and CDR2: SGDLS and YYNGEE. Losses at the gene ends were 0 bases for V and 4 bases for J; bases not matched to a gene: 9. The CDR3 sequence is 17 residues long. The CDR3 DNA reads as TGTGCCAGCAGCGTAGCTGAGGTAGCGGGGGGAGGAGAGACCCAGTACTTC. Encoded protein: CASSVAEVAGGGETQYF.

This clone was detected once. Other DNA sequences in this specimen translate into the identical CDR3. The chain has TRBV28 and TRBJ1-2; D is undetermined. Germline-derived CDR1 and CDR2 are MDHEN and SYDVKM. This CDR3 contains 11 residues. Trimming cost V 3 bases and J 3 bases, with 2 bases left between them. CDR3 DNA: TGTGCCAGCAGTTTGGACTATGGCTACACCTTC. It specifies CASSLDYGYTF.

The rearrangement joins TRBV12-3 or TRBV12-4 to TRBJ1-4, with a tentative D call TRBD1 (5 bases). V lost 6 bases and J lost 13, with 15 bases in between. This CDR3 has 12 residues. In nucleotides, the CDR3 is TGTGCCAGCAGGCAAGGGCCCGGGGGACTGTTTTTT. Translation: CASRQGPGGLFF.

The chain links TRBV11-1 to TRBJ2-2, with TRBD1 identical over 9 bases. CDR1 is SGHAT and CDR2 is FQDESV in the germline V gene (reference sequence). The CDR3 is made up of 16 amino acids. Trimming took 5 bases from V and 7 from J; bases not matched to a gene: 11. DNA for the CDR3: TGTGCCAGCAGCCCCGACAGGGGGATCGCCTACGGGGAGCTGTTTTTT. This codes for CASSPDRGIAYGELFF.

This clone was recorded a few times. This chain links TRBV2 with TRBJ1-6; 8 bases are shared with TRBD1. V dropped 7 bases and J dropped 6; count of bases not matched to a gene: 8. The CDR3 runs 15 residues. The germline CDR1 and CDR2 sequences are SNHLY and FYNNEI. This CDR3 is CASNPDRASNSPLHF. For the CDR3, the DNA is TGTGCCAGCAATCCGGACAGGGCAAGTAATTCACCCCTCCACTTT. Based on the CDR3 plus reference TRBV2 and TRBJ1-6, the full variable domain is EPEVTQTPSHQVTQMGQEVILRCVPISNHLYFYWYRQILGQKVEFLVSFYNNEISEKSEIFDDQFSVERPDGSNFTLKIRSTKLEDSAMYFCASNPDRASNSPLHFGNGTRLTVT.

The chain carries TRBV19 and TRBJ2-3; a weak D match, TRBD1 (5 bases). The V gene's germline CDR1 is LNHDA and CDR2 SQIVND (reference sequence). V was trimmed by 3 bases and J by 4 bases, leaving 11 bases between them. This CDR3 has 14 amino acids. The DNA of the CDR3 is TGTGCCAGTAGTATTCAGCAGGGCCCAGATACGCAGTATTTT. Its protein is CASSIQQGPDTQYF.

The rearrangement links TRBV6-5 to TRBJ1-2; D not resolved. Germline V CDR1 and CDR2: MNHEY, SVGAGI. Trimming took 6 bases from V and 5 from J, leaving 13 bases between them. The CDR3 is 13 amino acids. The CDR3 nucleotides read TGTGCCAGCAGATTCCGGGCTTCATATGGCTACACCTTC. It specifies CASRFRASYGYTF.

V and J are TRBV5-1 and TRBJ2-7; TRBD1 agrees at 7 bases. J gave up 6 bases and V 6 bases, and 12 bases lay outside the gene matches. CDR1 is SGHRS, CDR2 YFSETQ, per germline. This CDR3 contains 14 residues. The CDR3 region is CASKNTGALGEQYF. In DNA, the CDR3 is TGCGCCAGCAAGAATACAGGGGCCCTAGGCGAGCAGTACTTC.